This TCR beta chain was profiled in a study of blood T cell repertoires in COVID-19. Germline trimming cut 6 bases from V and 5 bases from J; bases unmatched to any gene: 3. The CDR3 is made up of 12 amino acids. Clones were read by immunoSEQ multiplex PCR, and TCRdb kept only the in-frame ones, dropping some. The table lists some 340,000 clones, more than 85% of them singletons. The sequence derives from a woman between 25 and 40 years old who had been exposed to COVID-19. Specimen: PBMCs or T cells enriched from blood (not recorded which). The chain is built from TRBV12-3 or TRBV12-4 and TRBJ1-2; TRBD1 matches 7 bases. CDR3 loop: CASRAQGYGYTF. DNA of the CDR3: TGTGCCAGCAGGGCACAGGGGTATGGCTACACCTTC.